The 18 T cell receptor beta chains reported below all come from one sample, sequenced in a study of blood T cell repertoires in COVID-19. Clones were read by immunoSEQ multiplex PCR, and TCRdb kept only the in-frame ones, dropping some. The sample includes roughly 120,000 clones, 87% of them seen just once. Material: peripheral blood. The receptors come from a human donor in a cohort sampled during active COVID-19.

V gene TRBV5-1 combines with J gene TRBJ2-1; D is possibly TRBD1 (6 bases). The V end lost 2 bases, the J end lost 8 bases, and 14 bases lay between the germline ends. Germline V gene data show CDR1 as SGHRS and CDR2 as YFSETQ. The CDR3 has 14 residues. CDR3 residues: CASSLEQGIDEQFF. The CDR3 region has the DNA TGCGCCAGCAGCTTAGAACAGGGAATTGATGAGCAGTTCTTC.

The J gene is TRBJ1-2, the V gene TRBV5-1; D is possibly TRBD1 (6 bases). This CDR3 region has 14 residues. V lost 4 bases and J 0 bases, leaving 10 bases between the germline ends. CDR1 SGHRS and CDR2 YFSETQ come from the germline V gene. CDR3 nucleotides: TGCGCCAGCAGCCCACAGGGATCTAACTATGGCTACACCTTC. The encoded protein is CASSPQGSNYGYTF.

The chain joins TRBV5-6 to TRBJ2-5, with D possibly TRBD2 on 5 matching bases. V shed 4 bases and J shed 1 base, with 5 bases lying between them. The CDR3 has 12 amino acids. Germline V lookup: CDR1 SGHDT, CDR2 YYEEEE. The CDR3 nucleotides are TGTGCCAGCAGCCGGGGCCAAGAGACCCAGTACTTC. Protein product: CASSRGQETQYF.

The V and J genes are TRBV5-1 and TRBJ1-2; 8 nucleotides agree with TRBD1. The CDR3 is 14 amino acids. Trimming cost V 2 bases and J 5 bases; bases outside gene matches: 5. Germline-derived CDR1 and CDR2 are SGHRS and YFSETQ. CDR3 sequence: CASSLDTGGYGYTF. The CDR3 DNA follows: TGCGCCAGCAGCTTAGATACAGGGGGGTATGGCTACACCTTC.

The chain recombines TRBV4-1 with TRBJ2-1, with 8 bases aligning to TRBD2. With V trimmed by 4 bases and J by 5 bases, 22 bases remained unmatched. Germline CDR1 and CDR2: MGHRA and YSYEKL. The length of the CDR3 is 20 residues. The CDR3 protein is CASSPVSGEGREVPHNEQFF. CDR3 bases: TGCGCCAGCAGCCCCGTATCAGGAGAGGGGCGGGAGGTTCCTCACAATGAGCAGTTCTTC.

V usage is TRBV3-1 (or the pseudogene TRBV3-2) and J usage is TRBJ2-1; 8 nucleotides match TRBD1. The CDR3 contains 17 residues. Germline loops: CDR1 LGHDT, CDR2 YNNKEL (reference sequence). J lost 2 bases, V lost 4 bases, and 10 bases had no gene match. The CDR3 region has the DNA TGTGCCAGCAGCCCTCTTGGGGACAGGTTAACCTACAATGAGCAGTTCTTC. Translation gives CASSPLGDRLTYNEQFF.

J is TRBJ2-5 and V is TRBV6-5, with unresolved D. The germline V gene has CDR1 MNHEY and CDR2 SVGAGI. V dropped 8 bases and J dropped 5 bases, with 9 bases sitting between them. The CDR3 sequence is 11 residues long. This CDR3 reads CASARGETQYF. CDR3 sequence (DNA): TGTGCCAGCGCGCGTGGTGAGACCCAGTACTTC.

The CDR3 DNA reads as TGTGCCAGCAGGGGGGGACTTTTCACAGATACGCAGTATTTT. Encoded protein: CASRGGLFTDTQYF. The genes are TRBV5-8 and TRBJ2-3, with D perhaps matching TRBD2 (6 bases). CDR3 length: 14 amino acids. V was shortened by 5 bases and J by 2 bases, with 12 bases between the two germline ends. Germline CDR1 SGHTS, CDR2 YDEGEE.

The chain recombines TRBV3-1 (or the pseudogene TRBV3-2) with TRBJ1-2; 12 bases map to TRBD1. With 8 bases clipped from V and 7 bases from J, the junction kept 11 bases outside the gene matches. The CDR3 totals 15 residues. Germline assignment: CDR1 LGHDT and CDR2 YNNKEL (reference sequence). CDR3 nucleotide sequence: TGTGCCAGCTCGACTCCGGGACAGGGGGCCCGTGGCTACACCTTC. Translated, it gives CASSTPGQGARGYTF.

The gene calls are TRBV16 and TRBJ2-3; weak D call: TRBD2 (6 bases). Trimming stripped 3 bases from V and 3 bases from J, with 13 bases between. The CDR3 is made up of 15 amino acids. Germline V gene sequence: CDR1 KGHSY, CDR2 FQNENV. The CDR3 region is CASSQVWRGTDTQYF. The CDR3 DNA is TGTGCCAGCAGCCAGGTTTGGCGGGGTACAGATACGCAGTATTTT.

The chain carries TRBV6-5 and TRBJ1-2, with 7 bases that match TRBD1. In germline, CDR1 is MNHEY, CDR2 SVGAGI. The CDR3 sequence is 15 residues long. Trimming at V came to 4 bases and at J to 1 base, leaving 6 bases not matched to a gene. The chain's CDR3 is CASSSGTANNYGYTF. Here the CDR3 DNA reads TGTGCCAGCAGTTCCGGGACAGCAAATAACTATGGCTACACCTTC.

This clone was seen a few times. The chain is built from TRBV7-2 and TRBJ2-7, with D unresolved. This CDR3 is built from 14 residues. The germline gives CDR1 SGHTA, CDR2 FQGNSA. V lost 2 bases and J 2 bases, leaving 10 bases between the germline ends. CDR3 sequence reads: CASSLSWQTYEQYF. DNA of the CDR3: TGTGCCAGCAGCTTAAGTTGGCAGACCTACGAGCAGTACTTC.

This clone appeared a single time. The chain recombines TRBV19 with TRBJ2-5; 12 nucleotides align to TRBD1. The CDR3 extends over 16 amino acids. Germline V lookup: CDR1 LNHDA, CDR2 SQIVND (reference sequence). Trimming cost V 1 base and J 5 bases; bases outside gene matches: 5. The CDR3 spells CASSIGGTGGAETQYF. The CDR3 DNA follows: TGTGCCAGTAGTATAGGAGGGACAGGGGGCGCGGAGACCCAGTACTTC.

The gene calls are TRBV19 and TRBJ1-5; D is ambiguous. Germline V gene lookup returns CDR1 LNHDA and CDR2 SQIVND (reference sequence). This CDR3 has 18 amino acids. The V end lost 2 bases, the J end lost 2 bases, and 19 bases lay between the germline ends. The CDR3 here is CASSISGLIYAGNQPQHF. CDR3 coding DNA: TGTGCCAGTAGTATATCAGGACTTATATATGCTGGCAATCAGCCCCAGCATTTT.

This chain joins TRBV19 and TRBJ2-7; 13 positions match TRBD2. The CDR3 is 15 residues long. The J segment lost 2 bases and the V segment lost 7 bases, leaving 5 bases of the junction unmatched. Germline values: CDR1 LNHDA, CDR2 SQIVND (reference sequence). The CDR3: CASNSGTSGTYEQYF. CDR3 sequence (DNA): TGTGCCAGTAACTCCGGGACTAGCGGGACCTACGAGCAGTACTTC.

The V gene is TRBV28, the J gene TRBJ2-3; 9 bases fit TRBD2. The trim removed 6 bases at V and 6 bases at J, leaving 22 bases unmatched. The CDR3 has 19 amino acids. Per the germline V gene, CDR1 is MDHEN and CDR2 is SYDVKM. The chain's CDR3 is CASSTLAGRREGPRDTQYF. CDR3 nucleotide sequence: TGTGCCAGCAGCACCCTAGCGGGGAGGCGGGAGGGGCCCAGGGATACGCAGTATTTT.

The rearrangement joins TRBV18 to TRBJ1-1; D is unresolved. V shed 8 bases and J shed 2 bases, with 12 bases lying between them. Per germline, CDR1 KGHSH and CDR2 LQKENI. The CDR3 is 13 amino acids. CDR3 bases: TGTGCCAGCCACGGGAACGGAAACACTGAAGCTTTCTTT. This translates into CASHGNGNTEAFF.

The chain is built from TRBV3-1 (or the pseudogene TRBV3-2) and TRBJ1-2, with 7 bases identical to TRBD1. J lost 4 bases, V lost 0 bases, and 2 bases had no gene match. The CDR3 sequence is 14 residues long. Germline CDR1 is LGHDT and CDR2 is YNNKEL (reference sequence). CDR3 sequence reads: CASSQDRDSYGYTF. The CDR3 DNA sequence: TGTGCCAGCAGCCAAGATCGGGACAGCTATGGCTACACCTTC.